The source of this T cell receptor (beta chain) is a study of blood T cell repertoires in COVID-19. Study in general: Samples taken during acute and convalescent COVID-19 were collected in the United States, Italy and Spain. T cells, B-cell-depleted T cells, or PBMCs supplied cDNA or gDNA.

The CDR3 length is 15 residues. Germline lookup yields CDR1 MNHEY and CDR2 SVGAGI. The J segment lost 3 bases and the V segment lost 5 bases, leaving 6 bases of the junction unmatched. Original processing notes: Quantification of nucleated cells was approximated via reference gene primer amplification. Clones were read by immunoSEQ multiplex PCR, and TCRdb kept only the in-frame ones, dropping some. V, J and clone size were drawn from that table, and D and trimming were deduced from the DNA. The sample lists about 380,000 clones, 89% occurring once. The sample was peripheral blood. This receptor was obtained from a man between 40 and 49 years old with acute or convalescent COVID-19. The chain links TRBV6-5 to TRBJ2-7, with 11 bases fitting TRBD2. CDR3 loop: CASSISSGRDYEQYF. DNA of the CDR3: TGTGCCAGCAGTATAAGTAGCGGGAGGGACTACGAGCAGTACTTC.